The 31 T cell receptor beta chains given below trace back to one sample, sequenced in a study of CD8+CD57+ T cells in acquired aplastic anemia. Using genomic DNA as the template, TCR beta VDJ and CDR3 profiling was carried out. TCRdb reprocessed the reads via MiXCR and lists one record per CDR3 protein. The sample holds around 250,000 distinct CDR3 sequences; 45% to 65% are singletons and the top ten take roughly 8%. Sequencing used sorted CD4+, CD8+, or CD8+CD57+ T cells (not recorded which) from PBMCs. All receptors derive from a human donor with severe aplastic anemia or a healthy control (not recorded which).

The chain is built from TRBV10-1 and TRBJ1-2, with a possible D match to TRBD1 (5 bases). There are 13 residues in the CDR3. V lost 3 bases to trimming and J lost 3 bases, with 8 bases between them. CDR1 is WNHNN and CDR2 is SYGVQD in the germline V gene (reference sequence). The CDR3 here is CASSEWGDYGYTF. CDR3 DNA sequence: TGCGCCAGCAGTGAATGGGGGGACTATGGCTACACCTTC.

This sequence joins TRBV20-1 and TRBJ1-2; no firm D call. CDR1 and CDR2 from the germline V gene are DFQATT and SNEGSKA (reference sequence). The CDR3 is made up of 13 amino acids. V gave up 1 base and J gave up 3 bases, with 9 bases separating them. CDR3 in amino acids: CSARGRGDYGYTF. The CDR3, as DNA: TGCAGTGCTAGAGGCCGGGGAGACTATGGCTACACCTTC.

This clonotype came up many times. This CDR3 is CSAPRDGHTDTQYF. The CDR3 DNA reads as TGCAGTGCTCCTCGGGACGGACACACAGATACGCAGTATTTT. The V call is TRBV20-1, the J call TRBJ2-3, with D perhaps given as TRBD1 or TRBD2 (5 bases each). V lost 5 bases to trimming and J lost 2 bases, with 14 bases between them. Germline V gives CDR1 DFQATT, CDR2 SNEGSKA (reference sequence). This CDR3 spans 14 amino acids.

This clonotype was detected only a few times. The CDR3 DNA follows: TGTGCCAGCAGAAAAGCGGACAGGGGGCAGTGGGAGACCCAGTACTTC. Protein product: CASRKADRGQWETQYF. The chain employs TRBV28 and TRBJ2-5, with 11 bases that match TRBD1. CDR1 is MDHEN and CDR2 is SYDVKM in the germline V gene. V was pared by 6 bases and J by 5 bases, with 11 bases of the junction left unmatched. This CDR3 region has 16 residues.

This rearrangement joins TRBV7-9 to TRBJ1-5; D is unresolved. V lost 1 base to trimming and J lost 0 bases, with 10 bases between them. Looked up from germline, CDR1 is SEHNR and CDR2 is FQNEAQ (reference sequence). CDR3 size: 16 residues. CDR3 bases: TGTGCCAGCAGCTTAGGGACGGACTATAGCAATCAGCCCCAGCATTTT. This encodes CASSLGTDYSNQPQHF.

V is TRBV12-3 or TRBV12-4 and J is TRBJ2-1, with D possibly being TRBD1 or TRBD2 (5 bases each). The germline V and J ends were trimmed by 4 bases and 5 bases, with 12 bases remaining between them. The CDR3 sequence is 14 residues long. The chain's CDR3 is CASSSGPSDNEQFF. The CDR3 bases are TGTGCCAGCAGTTCGGGACCTTCAGACAATGAGCAGTTCTTC.

Points on this clonotype: One end of the junction does not line up with germline, which may come from a read error. This chain uses TRBV5-8 with TRBJ2-7; D is ambiguous. The germline V gene encodes CDR1 SGHTS and CDR2 YDEGEE. CDR3 size: 13 residues. As DNA, the CDR3 is TGTGCCAGCAGGACCGGCGGACCCTACGGGCAGTACTTC. As protein: CASRTGGPYGQYF.

Only one count was recorded for this clonotype. The gene calls are TRBV9 and TRBJ2-2; TRBD1 is a possible D gene (6 bases). The germline gives CDR1 SGDLS, CDR2 YYNGEE. Trimming pared 2 bases from V and 8 bases from J, leaving 13 bases between. The CDR3 extends over 14 amino acids. Here the CDR3 DNA reads TGTGCCAGCAGCGTGACAGGTTTCTCTGGGGAGCTGTTTTTT. It specifies CASSVTGFSGELFF.

The V gene is TRBV2, the J gene TRBJ2-1; the match to TRBD2 covers 15 bases. V trimming: 3 bases; J trimming: 8 bases; junction bases outside the gene matches: 5. The CDR3 extends over 16 amino acids. The V gene's germline CDR1 is SNHLY and CDR2 FYNNEI. The CDR3 DNA is TGTGCCAGCAGTGAGGGGACTAGCGGGGGGAAAGATGAGCAGTTCTTC. It translates to CASSEGTSGGKDEQFF.

Ten or more counts support this clonotype. The chain uses TRBV7-2 and TRBJ1-6; 7 bases are a match to TRBD1. The CDR3 is made up of 14 amino acids. Trimming removed 5 bases from V and 7 bases from J; junction bases left unmatched: 5. Germline values: CDR1 SGHTA, CDR2 FQGNSA. The CDR3 sequence is CASSQDRPNSPLHF. The CDR3 nucleotides are TGTGCCAGCAGCCAGGACAGGCCCAATTCACCCCTCCACTTT.

This clonotype was counted many times. This chain links TRBV7-2 with TRBJ2-3; possibly TRBD1 for D (6 bases). Trimming shortened V by 5 bases and J by 2 bases, and 17 bases separated the two germline ends. Germline CDR1 is SGHTA and CDR2 is FQGNSA. There are 16 residues in the CDR3. The CDR3 sequence: CASSPQGTWSTDTQYF. CDR3 in DNA: TGTGCCAGCAGCCCCCAGGGGACCTGGTCCACAGATACGCAGTATTTT.

This clonotype was found a few times. The V gene is TRBV10-1, the J gene TRBJ1-6, with 9 bases aligning to TRBD1. CDR3 length: 14 amino acids. CDR1 WNHNN and CDR2 SYGVQD come from the germline V gene (reference sequence). Trimming took 5 bases from V and 7 from J; bases not matched to a gene: 3. The CDR3 nucleotides read TGCGCCAGCAGTCCCGGGACAGGGAATTCACCCCTCCACTTT. As protein: CASSPGTGNSPLHF.

This clonotype was counted many times. This chain joins TRBV6-4 and TRBJ1-5; D gene unclear. V was cut by 6 bases and J by 1 base, with 7 bases left in between. Germline values: CDR1 MRHNA, CDR2 SNTAGT. CDR3 length equals 13 residues. DNA for the CDR3: TGTGCCAGCAGCCGGGAAAGCAATCAGCCCCAGCATTTT. Translated: CASSRESNQPQHF.

This clonotype came up once. This may arise from a read error, as a much more abundant clone is one base away. The J gene is TRBJ1-5, the V gene TRBV5-1; D ambiguous. Germline CDR1 reads SGHRS; CDR2 reads YFSETQ. The CDR3 extends over 13 amino acids. CDR3 DNA: TGCGCCGGCAGTAAATATAGCAATCAGCCCCAGCATTTT. Translation: CAGSKYSNQPQHF. The full variable domain, completed using reference TRBV5-1 and TRBJ1-5, is KAGVTQTPRYLIKTRGQQVTLSCSPISGHRSVSWYQQTPGQGLQFLFEYFSETQRNKGNFPGRFSGRQFSNSRSEMNVSTLELGDSALYLCAGSKYSNQPQHFGDGTRLSIL.

Comment on this clonotype: The CDR3 does not end in the conserved phenylalanine or tryptophan, so this is likely a read error. V and J are TRBV29-1 and TRBJ2-7; TRBD1 aligns across 10 bases. CDR3 size: 14 residues. Germline V CDR1 and CDR2: SQVTM, ANQGSEA. Unmatched junction bases numbered 11, after V lost 7 bases and J lost 5 bases. The CDR3 sequence is CSALGQGRVDEQYI. The CDR3 DNA sequence: TGCAGCGCATTGGGACAGGGGCGGGTTGACGAGCAGTACATC.

The V and J genes are TRBV6-5 and TRBJ2-2; tentatively, D is TRBD1 (5 bases). The CDR3 covers 14 residues. The V and J ends lost 2 bases and 9 bases respectively, with 13 bases between them. Germline V gene data show CDR1 as MNHEY and CDR2 as SVGAGI. This CDR3 is CASSYLTGLRELFF. CDR3 nucleotides: TGTGCCAGCAGTTACCTAACAGGTCTCCGGGAGCTGTTTTTT.

V usage is TRBV7-9 and J usage is TRBJ2-2, with D possibly matching TRBD1 (6 bases). The V gene's germline CDR1 is SEHNR and CDR2 FQNEAQ (reference sequence). CDR3 length: 16 residues. Trimming pared 7 bases from V and 2 bases from J, leaving 17 bases between. The chain's CDR3 is CASKNTGIGNTGELFF. CDR3 nucleotides: TGTGCCAGCAAGAATACAGGGATCGGAAACACCGGGGAGCTGTTTTTT.

V gene TRBV7-8 combines with J gene TRBJ1-6, with a possible D match to TRBD1 (6 bases). V lost 3 bases, J lost 9 bases, and 18 bases lay in between. The germline gives CDR1 SGHVS, CDR2 FQNEAQ. The CDR3 extends over 16 amino acids. The chain's CDR3 is CASSFSGQRPSSPLHF. The DNA of the CDR3 is TGTGCCAGCAGCTTCTCGGGACAAAGGCCAAGTTCACCCCTCCACTTT. The variable domain in full, with the rest retrieved from reference TRBV7-8 and TRBJ1-6, is GAGVSQSPRYKVAKRGQDVALRCDPISGHVSLFWYQQALGQGPEFLTYFQNEAQLDKSGLPSDRFFAERPEGSVSTLKIQRTQQEDSAVYLCASSFSGQRPSSPLHFGNGTRLTVT.

V usage is TRBV10-3 and J usage is TRBJ1-5; D is perhaps TRBD1 (5 bases). Trimming pared 11 bases from V and 1 base from J, leaving 18 bases between. The CDR3 is made up of 15 amino acids. Germline CDR1 and CDR2: ENHRY and SYGVKD. The CDR3 protein is CASKTGPESNQPQHF. The CDR3 DNA is TGTGCCTCCAAAACGGGGCCGGAGAGCAATCAGCCCCAGCATTTT.

This clonotype was seen more than once but under ten times. The chain has TRBV19 and TRBJ1-1; D is ambiguous. The germline V gene has CDR1 LNHDA and CDR2 SQIVND (reference sequence). Trimming pared 1 base from V and 8 bases from J, leaving 11 bases between. The CDR3 is 13 residues long. The DNA for the CDR3 is TGTGCCAGTAGTATAGGCGGACTCAACGAAGCTTTCTTT. As protein: CASSIGGLNEAFF.

The chain links TRBV5-6 to TRBJ2-7, with 10 bases fitting TRBD2. Germline V gene data show CDR1 as SGHDT and CDR2 as YYEEEE. After removal of 2 bases from V and 6 bases from J, the junction contained 11 bases not matched to a gene. The CDR3 extends over 16 amino acids. The CDR3 region has the DNA TGTGCCAGCAGCTTAGCAGCGGGAGGGGTCGCGTTCGAGCAGTACTTC. Translated, it gives CASSLAAGGVAFEQYF.

The V and J genes are TRBV7-8 and TRBJ2-7; 8 positions match TRBD1. CDR1 and CDR2 from the germline V gene are SGHVS and FQNEAQ. This CDR3 has 15 residues. The J segment lost 3 bases and the V segment lost 3 bases, leaving 7 bases of the junction unmatched. The CDR3 DNA sequence: TGTGCCAGCAGCTTCACCGGACAGGGTTACTACGAGCAGTACTTC. Its translation is CASSFTGQGYYEQYF.

This clonotype was seen just once. This chain uses TRBV24-1 with TRBJ1-5, with D uncertain. V was clipped by 9 bases and J by 6 bases, with 14 bases between them. The CDR3 spans 13 residues. Per germline, CDR1 KGHDR and CDR2 SFDVKD. The DNA of the CDR3 is TGTGCCACCGGGTCGGATCAAGGTCAGCCCCAGCATTTT. This encodes CATGSDQGQPQHF.

This clonotype was observed at least ten times. CDR3 sequence: CASSSRGGANVLTF. CDR3 DNA sequence: TGTGCCAGCAGCTCCAGGGGTGGGGCCAACGTCCTGACTTTC. The rearrangement joins TRBV5-5 to TRBJ2-6; D is possibly TRBD1 (6 bases). Germline CDR1 reads SGHKS; CDR2 reads YYEKEE (reference sequence). V was shortened by 3 bases and J by 3 bases, with 7 bases between the two germline ends. The length of the CDR3 is 14 residues.

This clonotype has at least ten counts. This chain uses TRBV24-1 with TRBJ2-3; D is unresolved. The CDR3 extends over 16 amino acids. Trimming stripped 2 bases from V and 1 base from J, with 12 bases between. The V gene's germline CDR1 is KGHDR and CDR2 SFDVKD. In nucleotides, the CDR3 is TGTGCCACCAGTGATTGGTCAGCAAAAGGCACAGATACGCAGTATTTT. Its translation is CATSDWSAKGTDTQYF.

The J gene is TRBJ1-2, the V gene TRBV20-1; TRBD1 agrees at 10 bases. V lost 0 bases and J lost 4; bases outside the gene matches: 5. The CDR3 contains 15 residues. Germline CDR1 DFQATT, CDR2 SNEGSKA (reference sequence). The CDR3 nucleotides read TGCAGTGCTAGAGATCTGGGACAGGGGATCTATGGCTACACCTTC. Translated: CSARDLGQGIYGYTF.

The chain is built from TRBV6-6 and TRBJ1-6; D possibly corresponds to TRBD1 (6 bases). Trimming shortened V by 7 bases and J by 7 bases, and 11 bases separated the two germline ends. Germline V CDR1 and CDR2: MNHNY, SVGAGI (reference sequence). This CDR3 has 13 residues. This CDR3 is CASTWGANSPLHF. Here the CDR3 DNA reads TGTGCCAGCACTTGGGGGGCGAATTCACCCCTCCACTTT.

The CDR3 DNA sequence: TGTGCCAGCAGCCCCGGCAGGGGAGGAACCGGGGAGCTGTTTTTT. It yields the protein CASSPGRGGTGELFF. This chain joins TRBV7-3 and TRBJ2-2; D tentatively reads TRBD1 or TRBD2 (6 bases each). CDR1 and CDR2 (germline): SGHTA, FQGTGA. The V and J ends lost 5 bases and 5 bases respectively, with 15 bases between them. This CDR3 spans 15 amino acids.

This clonotype was observed at least ten times. The rearrangement uses TRBV9 and TRBJ2-2; 7 positions match TRBD1. The CDR3 has 16 residues. Per germline, CDR1 SGDLS and CDR2 YYNGEE. After removal of 6 bases from V and 6 bases from J, the junction contained 14 bases not matched to a gene. This chain's CDR3 is CASTSSTGEMAGELFF. CDR3 DNA: TGTGCCAGCACTTCCAGCACAGGGGAGATGGCCGGGGAGCTGTTTTTT.

This clonotype was seen ten or more times. V and J are TRBV7-9 and TRBJ2-7, with 8 bases that match TRBD2. The CDR3 loop spans 13 amino acids. V trimming: 7 bases; J trimming: 3 bases; junction bases outside the gene matches: 5. Germline V gene sequence: CDR1 SEHNR, CDR2 FQNEAQ (reference sequence). In DNA, the CDR3 is TGTGCCAGCACCCGTCTAGCGGGCTACGAGCAGTACTTC. It encodes CASTRLAGYEQYF.

V usage is TRBV9 and J usage is TRBJ1-6; a possible D gene is TRBD1 (5 bases). CDR3 length: 16 residues. Germline V gene sequence: CDR1 SGDLS, CDR2 YYNGEE. Trimming left V 0 bases short and J 7 bases short, with 14 bases between. Written as DNA, the CDR3 is TGTGCCAGCAGCGTAGCTCAGGTGGCAGGGAATTCACCCCTCCACTTT. Its protein is CASSVAQVAGNSPLHF.